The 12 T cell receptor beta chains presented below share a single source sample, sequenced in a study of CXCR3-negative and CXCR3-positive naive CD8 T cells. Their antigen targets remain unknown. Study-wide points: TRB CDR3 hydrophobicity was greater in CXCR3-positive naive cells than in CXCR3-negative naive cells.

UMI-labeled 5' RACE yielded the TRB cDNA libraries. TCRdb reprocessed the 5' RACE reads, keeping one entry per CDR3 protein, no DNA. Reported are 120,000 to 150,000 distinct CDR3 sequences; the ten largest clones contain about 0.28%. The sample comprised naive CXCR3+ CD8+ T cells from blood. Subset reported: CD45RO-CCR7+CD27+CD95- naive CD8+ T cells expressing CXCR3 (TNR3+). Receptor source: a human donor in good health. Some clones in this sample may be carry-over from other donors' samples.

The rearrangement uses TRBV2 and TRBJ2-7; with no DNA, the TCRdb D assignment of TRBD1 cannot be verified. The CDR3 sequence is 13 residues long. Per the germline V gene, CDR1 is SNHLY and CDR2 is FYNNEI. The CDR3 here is CASTRQGGYEQYF.

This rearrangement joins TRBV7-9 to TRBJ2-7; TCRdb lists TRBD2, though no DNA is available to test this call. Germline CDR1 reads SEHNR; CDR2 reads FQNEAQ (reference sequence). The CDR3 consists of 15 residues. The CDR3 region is CASSPPSGTTYEQYF.

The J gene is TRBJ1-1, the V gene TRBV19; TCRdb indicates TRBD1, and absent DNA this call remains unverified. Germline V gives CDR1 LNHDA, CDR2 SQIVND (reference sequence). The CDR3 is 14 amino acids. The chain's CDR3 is CASRLAGGHTEAFF. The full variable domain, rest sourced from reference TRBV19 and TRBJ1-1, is DGGITQSPKYLFRKEGQNVTLSCEQNLNHDAMYWYRQDPGQGLRLIYYSQIVNDFQKGDIAEGYSVSREKKESFPLTVTSAQKNPTAFYLCASRLAGGHTEAFFGQGTRLTVV.

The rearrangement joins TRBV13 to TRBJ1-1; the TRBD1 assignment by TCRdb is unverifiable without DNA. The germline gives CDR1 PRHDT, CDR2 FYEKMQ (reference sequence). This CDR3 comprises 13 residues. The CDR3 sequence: CASSTGRSTEAFF.

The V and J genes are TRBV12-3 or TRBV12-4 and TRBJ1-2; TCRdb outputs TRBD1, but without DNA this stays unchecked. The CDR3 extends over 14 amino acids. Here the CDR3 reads CASSPTRDSRGYTF.

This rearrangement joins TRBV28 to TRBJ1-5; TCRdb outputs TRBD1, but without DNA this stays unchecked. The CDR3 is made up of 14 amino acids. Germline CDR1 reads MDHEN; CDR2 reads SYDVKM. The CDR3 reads CASSIWAGGEPQHF.

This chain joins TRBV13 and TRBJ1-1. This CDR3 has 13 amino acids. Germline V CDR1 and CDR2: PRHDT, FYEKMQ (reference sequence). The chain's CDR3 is CASSSSENTEAFF.

CDR3 sequence: CAIRTGAVYEQYF. The chain is built from TRBV2 and TRBJ2-7; TCRdb outputs TRBD1, but without DNA this stays unchecked. The CDR3 sequence is 13 residues long. The germline V gene encodes CDR1 SNHLY and CDR2 FYNNEI.

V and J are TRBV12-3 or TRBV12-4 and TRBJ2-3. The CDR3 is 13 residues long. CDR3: CASSSIESYTQYF.

The CDR3 is CASSPSGAGANNEQFF. The V gene is TRBV12-3 or TRBV12-4, the J gene TRBJ2-1; no DNA is available, so the TRBD2 call from TCRdb remains unchecked. CDR3 length: 16 residues.

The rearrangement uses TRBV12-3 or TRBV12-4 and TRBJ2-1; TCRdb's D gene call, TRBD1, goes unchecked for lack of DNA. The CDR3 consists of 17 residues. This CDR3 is CASSSPQEQGRIDEQFF.

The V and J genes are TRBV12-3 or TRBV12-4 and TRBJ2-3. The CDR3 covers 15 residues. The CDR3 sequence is CASSSVKSSTDTQYF.